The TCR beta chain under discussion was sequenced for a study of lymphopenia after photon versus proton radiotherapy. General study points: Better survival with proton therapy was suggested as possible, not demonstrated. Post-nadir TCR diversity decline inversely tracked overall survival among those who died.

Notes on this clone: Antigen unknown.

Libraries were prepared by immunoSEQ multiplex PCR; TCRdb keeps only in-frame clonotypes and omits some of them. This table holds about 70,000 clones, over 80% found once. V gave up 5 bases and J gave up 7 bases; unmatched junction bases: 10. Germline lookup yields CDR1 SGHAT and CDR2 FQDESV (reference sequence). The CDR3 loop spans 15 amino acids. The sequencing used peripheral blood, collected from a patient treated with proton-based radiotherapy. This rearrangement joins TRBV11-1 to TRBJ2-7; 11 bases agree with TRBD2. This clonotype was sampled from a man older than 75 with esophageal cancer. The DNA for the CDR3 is TGTGCCAGCAGCCGGGGGACTAGCGGAACTCTGGAGCAGTACTTC. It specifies CASSRGTSGTLEQYF.